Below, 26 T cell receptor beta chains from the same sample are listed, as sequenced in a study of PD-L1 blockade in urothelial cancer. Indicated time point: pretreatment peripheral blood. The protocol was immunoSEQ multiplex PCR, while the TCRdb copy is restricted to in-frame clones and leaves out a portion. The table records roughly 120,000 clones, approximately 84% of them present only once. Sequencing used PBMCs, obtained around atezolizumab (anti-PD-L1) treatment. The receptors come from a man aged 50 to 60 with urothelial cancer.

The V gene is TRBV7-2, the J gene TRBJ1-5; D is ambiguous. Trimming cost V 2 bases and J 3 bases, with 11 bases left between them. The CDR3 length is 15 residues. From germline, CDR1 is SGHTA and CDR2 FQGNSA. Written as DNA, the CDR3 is TGTGCCAGCAGCTTACGAGGGAGGGTCAATCAGCCCCAGCATTTT. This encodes CASSLRGRVNQPQHF.

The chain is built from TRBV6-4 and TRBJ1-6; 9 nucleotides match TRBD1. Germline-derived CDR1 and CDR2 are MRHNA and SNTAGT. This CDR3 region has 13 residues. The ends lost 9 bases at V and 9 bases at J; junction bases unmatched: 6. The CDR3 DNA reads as TGTGCCAGTTCCGGGACAGGGAGTTCACCCCTCCACTTT. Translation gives CASSGTGSSPLHF.

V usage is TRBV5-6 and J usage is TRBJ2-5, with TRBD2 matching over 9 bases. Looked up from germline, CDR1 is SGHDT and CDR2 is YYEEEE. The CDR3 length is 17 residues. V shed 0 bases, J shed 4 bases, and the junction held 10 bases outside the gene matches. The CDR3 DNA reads TGTGCCAGCAGCTTGGCCTGGCTAGCGGGAAATCGAGAGACCCAGTACTTC. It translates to CASSLAWLAGNRETQYF.

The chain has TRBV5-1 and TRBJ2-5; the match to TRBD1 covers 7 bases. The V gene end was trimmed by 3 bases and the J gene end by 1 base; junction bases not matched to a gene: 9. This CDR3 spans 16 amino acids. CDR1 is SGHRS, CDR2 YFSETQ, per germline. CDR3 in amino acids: CASSWGWGTAQETQYF. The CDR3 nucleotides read TGCGCCAGCAGCTGGGGATGGGGGACAGCCCAAGAGACCCAGTACTTC. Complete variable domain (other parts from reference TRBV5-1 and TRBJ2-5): KAGVTQTPRYLIKTRGQQVTLSCSPISGHRSVSWYQQTPGQGLQFLFEYFSETQRNKGNFPGRFSGRQFSNSRSEMNVSTLELGDSALYLCASSWGWGTAQETQYFGPGTRLLVL.

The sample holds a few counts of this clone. This CDR3 reads CASSFRGAQGETQYF. CDR3 nucleotides: TGTGCCAGCAGCTTCCGGGGGGCTCAAGGAGAGACCCAGTACTTC. The V and J genes are TRBV7-9 and TRBJ2-5, with a tentative D call TRBD2 (7 bases). CDR1 is SEHNR, CDR2 FQNEAQ, per germline (reference sequence). This CDR3 has 15 amino acids. The ends were cut back, 3 bases at V and 4 bases at J, with 15 bases in the middle.

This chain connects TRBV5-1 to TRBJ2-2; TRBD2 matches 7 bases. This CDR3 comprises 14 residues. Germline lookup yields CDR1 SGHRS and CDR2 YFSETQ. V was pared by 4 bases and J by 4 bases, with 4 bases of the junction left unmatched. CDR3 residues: CASSNRLATGELFF. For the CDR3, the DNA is TGCGCCAGCAGCAACCGACTAGCCACCGGGGAGCTGTTTTTT.

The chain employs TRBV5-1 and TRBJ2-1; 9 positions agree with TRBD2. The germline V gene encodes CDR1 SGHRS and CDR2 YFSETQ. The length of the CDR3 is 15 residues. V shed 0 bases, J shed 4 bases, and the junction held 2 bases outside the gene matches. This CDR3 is CASSLGLAEYNEQFF. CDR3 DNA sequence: TGCGCCAGCAGCTTGGGACTAGCGGAATACAATGAGCAGTTCTTC.

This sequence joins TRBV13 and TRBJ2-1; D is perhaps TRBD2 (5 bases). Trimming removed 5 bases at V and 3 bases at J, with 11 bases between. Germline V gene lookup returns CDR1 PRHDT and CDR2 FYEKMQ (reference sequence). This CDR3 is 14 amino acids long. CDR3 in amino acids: CASSAERGYNEQFF. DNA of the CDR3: TGTGCCAGCAGCGCCGAACGGGGCTACAATGAGCAGTTCTTC. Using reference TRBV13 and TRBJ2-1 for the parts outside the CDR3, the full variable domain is AAGVIQSPRHLIKEKRETATLKCYPIPRHDTVYWYQQGPGQDPQFLISFYEKMQSDKGSIPDRFSAQQFSDYHSELNMSSLELGDSALYFCASSAERGYNEQFFGPGTRLTVL.

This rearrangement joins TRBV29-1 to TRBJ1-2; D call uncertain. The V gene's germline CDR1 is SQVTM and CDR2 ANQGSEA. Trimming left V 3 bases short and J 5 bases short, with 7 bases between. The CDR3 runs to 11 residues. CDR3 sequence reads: CSVDADYGYTF. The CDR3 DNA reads TGCAGCGTTGACGCGGATTATGGCTACACCTTC.

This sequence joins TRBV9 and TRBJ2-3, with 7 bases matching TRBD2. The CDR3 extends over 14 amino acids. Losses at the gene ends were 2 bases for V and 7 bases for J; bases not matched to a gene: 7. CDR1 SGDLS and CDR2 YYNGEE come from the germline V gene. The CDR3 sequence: CASSVPSGANTQYF. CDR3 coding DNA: TGTGCCAGCAGCGTCCCCAGCGGGGCTAATACGCAGTATTTT.

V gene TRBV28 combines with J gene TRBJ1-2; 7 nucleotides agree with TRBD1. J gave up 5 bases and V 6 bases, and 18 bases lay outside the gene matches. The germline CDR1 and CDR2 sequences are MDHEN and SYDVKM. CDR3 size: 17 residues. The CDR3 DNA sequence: TGTGCCAGCAGGTCACGGCGGGCAGGGGGGTATGGGTATGGCTACACCTTC. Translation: CASRSRRAGGYGYGYTF.

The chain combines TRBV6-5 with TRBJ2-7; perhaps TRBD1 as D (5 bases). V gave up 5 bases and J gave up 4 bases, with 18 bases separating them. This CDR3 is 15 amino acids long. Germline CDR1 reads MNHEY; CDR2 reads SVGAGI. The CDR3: CASSSPVGAAYEQYF. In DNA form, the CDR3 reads TGTGCCAGCAGTAGCCCCGTAGGGGCGGCTTACGAGCAGTACTTC.

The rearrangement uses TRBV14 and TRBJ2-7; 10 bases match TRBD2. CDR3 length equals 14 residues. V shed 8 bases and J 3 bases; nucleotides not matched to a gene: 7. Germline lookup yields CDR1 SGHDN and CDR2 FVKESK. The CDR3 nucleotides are TGTGCCAGCTTTGCTAGCGGGAGTATCTACGAGCAGTACTTC. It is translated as CASFASGSIYEQYF.

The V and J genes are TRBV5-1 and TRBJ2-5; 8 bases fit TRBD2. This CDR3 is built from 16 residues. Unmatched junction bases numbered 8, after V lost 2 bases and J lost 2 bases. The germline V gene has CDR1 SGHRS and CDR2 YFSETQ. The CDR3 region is CASSFTRIAGQETQYF. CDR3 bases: TGCGCCAGCAGCTTTACGCGGATAGCGGGACAAGAGACCCAGTACTTC.

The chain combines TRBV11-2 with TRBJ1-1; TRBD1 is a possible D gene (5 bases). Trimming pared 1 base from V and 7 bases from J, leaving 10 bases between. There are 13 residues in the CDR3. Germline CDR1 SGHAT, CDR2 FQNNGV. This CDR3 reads CASSLGWRGEAFF. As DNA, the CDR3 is TGTGCCAGCAGCTTAGGTTGGAGGGGTGAAGCTTTCTTT.

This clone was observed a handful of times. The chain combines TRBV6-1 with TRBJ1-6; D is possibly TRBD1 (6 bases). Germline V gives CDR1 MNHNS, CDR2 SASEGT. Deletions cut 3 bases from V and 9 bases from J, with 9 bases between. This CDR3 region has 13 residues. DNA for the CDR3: TGTGCCAGCAGTGACCGGACAGCTTCACCCCTCCACTTT. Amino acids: CASSDRTASPLHF.

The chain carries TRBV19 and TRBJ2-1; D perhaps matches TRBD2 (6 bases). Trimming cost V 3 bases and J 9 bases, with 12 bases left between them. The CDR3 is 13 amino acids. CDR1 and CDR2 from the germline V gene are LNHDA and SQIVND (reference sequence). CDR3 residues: CASSIRTTGEQFF. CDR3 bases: TGTGCCAGTAGTATCAGGACTACGGGTGAGCAGTTCTTC.

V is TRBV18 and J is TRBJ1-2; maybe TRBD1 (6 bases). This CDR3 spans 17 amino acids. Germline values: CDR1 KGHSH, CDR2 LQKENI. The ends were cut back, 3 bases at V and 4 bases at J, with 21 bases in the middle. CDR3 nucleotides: TGTGCCAGCTCACCGGTTGGGACACCGGCTTCTGGCTATGGCTACACCTTC. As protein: CASSPVGTPASGYGYTF. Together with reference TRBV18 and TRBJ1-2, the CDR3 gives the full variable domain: NAGVMQNPRHLVRRRGQEARLRCSPMKGHSHVYWYRQLPEEGLKFMVYLQKENIIDESGMPKERFSAEFPKEGPSILRIQQVVRGDSAAYFCASSPVGTPASGYGYTFGSGTRLTVV.

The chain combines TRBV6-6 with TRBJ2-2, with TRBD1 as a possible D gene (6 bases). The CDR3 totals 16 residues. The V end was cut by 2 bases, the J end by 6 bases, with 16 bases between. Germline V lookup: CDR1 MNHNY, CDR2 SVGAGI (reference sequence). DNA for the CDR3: TGTGCCAGCAGTTACGTAGCGACAGGAAGGGCCGGGGAGCTGTTTTTT. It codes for CASSYVATGRAGELFF.

For the CDR3, the DNA is TGTGCCAGTAGTATCGGGGGGACAGGGGGCTACGAGCAGTACTTC. Translation: CASSIGGTGGYEQYF. The J gene is TRBJ2-7, the V gene TRBV19; TRBD1 aligns across 11 bases. Germline assignment: CDR1 LNHDA and CDR2 SQIVND (reference sequence). V lost 3 bases and J lost 3; bases outside the gene matches: 4. The CDR3 covers 15 residues. Combining the CDR3 with reference TRBV19 and TRBJ2-7 gives the whole variable domain DGGITQSPKYLFRKEGQNVTLSCEQNLNHDAMYWYRQDPGQGLRLIYYSQIVNDFQKGDIAEGYSVSREKKESFPLTVTSAQKNPTAFYLCASSIGGTGGYEQYFGPGTRLTVT.

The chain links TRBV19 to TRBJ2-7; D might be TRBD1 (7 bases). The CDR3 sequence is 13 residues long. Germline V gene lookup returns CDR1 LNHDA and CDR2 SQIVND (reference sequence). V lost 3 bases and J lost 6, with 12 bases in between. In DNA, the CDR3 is TGTGCCAGTAGTATTGGGCAGGGGGGCGAGCAGTACTTC. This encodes CASSIGQGGEQYF.

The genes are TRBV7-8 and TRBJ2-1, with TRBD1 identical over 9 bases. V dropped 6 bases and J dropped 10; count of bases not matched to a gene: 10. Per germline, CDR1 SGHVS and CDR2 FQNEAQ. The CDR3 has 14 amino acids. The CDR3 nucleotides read TGTGCCAGCAGGGCGGGACAGGGAGGACGGGAGCAGTTCTTC. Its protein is CASRAGQGGREQFF.

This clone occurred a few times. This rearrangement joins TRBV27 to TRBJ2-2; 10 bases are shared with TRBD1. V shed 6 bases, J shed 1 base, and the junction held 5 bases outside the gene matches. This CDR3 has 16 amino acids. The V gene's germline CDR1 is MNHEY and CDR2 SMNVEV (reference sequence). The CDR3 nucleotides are TGTGCCAGCAGAAGACAGGGGGCTTGGAACACCGGGGAGCTGTTTTTT. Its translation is CASRRQGAWNTGELFF.

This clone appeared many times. This CDR3 is CAWSLGQPYSPLHF. The CDR3 DNA follows: TGTGCCTGGAGCCTGGGGCAGCCCTATTCACCCCTCCACTTT. This chain links TRBV30 with TRBJ1-6; D possibly corresponds to TRBD1 (5 bases). This CDR3 is built from 14 residues. Trimming removed 3 bases from V and 8 bases from J, with 14 bases in between. CDR1 is GTSNPN and CDR2 is SVGIG in the germline V gene (reference sequence).

The CDR3 loop reads CSVYRQGPETEAFF. In DNA form, the CDR3 reads TGCAGCGTCTACAGACAGGGCCCGGAGACTGAAGCTTTCTTT. This chain connects TRBV29-1 to TRBJ1-1; 7 positions agree with TRBD1. The germline gives CDR1 SQVTM, CDR2 ANQGSEA. The CDR3 sequence is 14 residues long. The junction had 12 bases not matched to a gene; V was cut back by 6 bases and J by 5 bases.

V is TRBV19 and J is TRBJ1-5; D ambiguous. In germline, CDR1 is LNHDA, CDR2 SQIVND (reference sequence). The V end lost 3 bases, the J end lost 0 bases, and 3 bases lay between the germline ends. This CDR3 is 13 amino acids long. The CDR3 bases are TGTGCCAGTAGTATGAGTAGCAATCAGCCCCAGCATTTT. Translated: CASSMSSNQPQHF.